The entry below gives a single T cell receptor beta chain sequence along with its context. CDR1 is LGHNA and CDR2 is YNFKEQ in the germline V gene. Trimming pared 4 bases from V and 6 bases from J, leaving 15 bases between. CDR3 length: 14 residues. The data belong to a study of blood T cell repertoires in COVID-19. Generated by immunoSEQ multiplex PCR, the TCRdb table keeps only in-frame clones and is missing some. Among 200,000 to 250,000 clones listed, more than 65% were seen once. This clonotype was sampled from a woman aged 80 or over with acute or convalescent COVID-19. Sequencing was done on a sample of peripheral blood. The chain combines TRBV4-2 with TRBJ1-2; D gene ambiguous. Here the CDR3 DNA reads TGTGCCAGCAGCCGCCCGCCTCCAACGGATGGCTACACCTTC. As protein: CASSRPPPTDGYTF.